This entry describes one T cell receptor gamma chain. This clone is assessed as medium-sized (0.01 to 0.1%). Its specific antigen is unknown. No qualities accompany the bases; no much larger clone lies one base away. This same CDR3 is encoded by further DNA sequences in the sample. Thymic samples were depleted of alphabeta T cells, then CD3+ TCRVdelta1+ TCRVdelta2- thymocytes were FACS-sorted. The purity of the sorted Vdelta1+ thymocytes fell between roughly 97% and 99.6%. The thymic specimens were obtained from 7 or 8 paediatric patients, aged roughly 5 days to 16 months, who were having corrective cardiac surgery. After the thymic tissue was dispersed, mononuclear cells were isolated using a Histopaque-1077 density gradient. For staining, the antibodies used were anti-TCRVdelta1 clone TS8.2, anti-TCRVdelta2 clone B6, anti-CD3 clone HIT3a and anti-TCRalphabeta clone IP26. Looking up the germline V gene yields CDR1 EGSTGY and CDR2 YDSYTSSV. The V end gives up 5 bases and the J end 0 bases, leaving 1 base in the junction not matched to a gene. The CDR3 sequence holds 12 residues, the cysteine and phenylalanine included. Only the CDR3 DNA stays, 36 bases, in frame from base 1.

The data are from a study of Vδ1+ human thymocytes (dated by TCRdb to the late 2010s). Describing the broader study: As a data resource, the study described the mRNA-level TRG and TRD CDR3 repertoires of highly purified Vdelta1+ thymocytes obtained from young children. Validation of the multiplex-based CDR3 amplicon strategy against 5'RACE-based CDR3 amplicon generation methods had been performed previously. What the research found in general, with its limitations: Despite high sort purity, about 21% of thymic TRD sequences were Vdelta2 (and few Vdelta3), unlike peripheral blood Vdelta1+ controls. The authors advised highly purified populations and single-cell validation, since unexpected Vdelta2 sequences could cause misinterpretation of bulk repertoire data. Many TRG clonotypes were shared between donors (up to about 7x10^3), whereas TRD repertoires were essentially private (max about 120 shared). Donors did not cluster by age or sex, so the analyses were not stratified by age or sex. Thymic TRG and TRD repertoires appeared highly polyclonal with Gaussian CDR3 length distributions, unlike oligoclonal peripheral blood repertoires.

RNA extraction was performed with the RNeasy mini kit, and reverse transcription was done with Superscript III. CDR3 amplicons were produced by multiplex PCR using pooled V-gene forward primers and a constant-region reverse primer with Illumina adaptor overhangs. After gel purification, the amplicons were indexed with Nextera index primers during approximately 8 additional PCR cycles and then purified using AMPure XP beads. Libraries were sequenced on an Illumina MiSeq with paired-end 250 bp reads, dual indexing and roughly 20% PhiX spike-in. Turning to the authors' computational methods: FastQC was used to quality check the reads, while ea-utils fastq-join merged the TRG read pairs. IMGT/HighV-QUEST was used to annotate sequences, retaining only productive sequences with an unambiguous V-gene assignment, and each clonotype was defined by an identical CDR3 sequence. For downstream analysis, the tools were VDJtools 1.1.1, tcR 2.2.3, Treemap and vegan Shannon diversity in R 3.4.4. TCRdb reran clone calling on the public reads with CATT; rows sharing one DNA sequence were then combined. The V and J calls were not made by the authors but by TCRdb's processing. The sample records 30,000 to 45,000 gamma-chain clones, 20% of which are singletons. Together, the top ten hold about 2% of the sample.

The sequencing input was Vdelta1+ gamma-delta thymocytes from the thymus. The cell subset or site tag for this specimen amounts to: FACS-sorted CD3+ TCRalphabeta- TCRVdelta1+ TCRVdelta2- thymocytes. The chain links TRGV4 with TRGJ1 or TRGJ2. This TCR was recovered from a girl in the first two years of life who had congenital heart surgery. The DNA sequence reads TGTGCCACCTGGGTGAATTATTATAAGAAACTCTTT. Translated, it reads CATWVNYYKKLF.